One sample yielded the 21 T cell receptor beta chains listed below, sequenced in a study of blood T cell repertoires in COVID-19. TCRdb keeps only in-frame clones here, not all; method: immunoSEQ multiplex PCR. The profile shows about 50,000 clones, 85% to 90% of them singletons. The sequenced material came from peripheral blood. Receptors originate from a man in his forties with active COVID-19.

V is TRBV9 and J is TRBJ1-2; D not certain. The CDR3 runs 14 residues. Germline V gene lookup returns CDR1 SGDLS and CDR2 YYNGEE. Trimming removed 0 bases from V and 4 bases from J, with 10 bases in between. The CDR3 sequence is CASSVVESSYGYTF. For the CDR3, the DNA is TGTGCCAGCAGCGTAGTAGAGAGTTCCTATGGCTACACCTTC.

The V call is TRBV7-3, the J call TRBJ2-3, with a possible D match to TRBD1 (6 bases). Trimming took 5 bases from V and 0 from J, leaving 12 bases between them. Germline CDR1 reads SGHTA; CDR2 reads FQGTGA. This CDR3 is 15 amino acids long. DNA for the CDR3: TGTGCCAGCAGCCAGGGGACGGCTAGCACAGATACGCAGTATTTT. This codes for CASSQGTASTDTQYF.

Turning to this clone: The sample holds other DNA sequences that translate to the same CDR3. This rearrangement joins TRBV9 to TRBJ1-1, with 8 bases aligning to TRBD1. CDR1 and CDR2 (germline): SGDLS, YYNGEE. The V and J ends lost 0 bases and 0 bases, in that order; junction bases with no gene match: 1. This CDR3 comprises 15 residues. The chain's CDR3 is CASSVGDRLNTEAFF. CDR3 nucleotide sequence: TGTGCCAGCAGCGTAGGGGACAGGTTGAACACTGAAGCTTTCTTT.

The chain links TRBV2 to TRBJ2-7; D perhaps matches TRBD1 (5 bases). Germline lookup yields CDR1 SNHLY and CDR2 FYNNEI. This CDR3 has 14 amino acids. Trimming removed 6 bases from V and 2 bases from J, with 14 bases in between. As DNA, the CDR3 is TGTGCCAGCAGAAAAAGTCCAGGGCCCTACGAGCAGTACTTC. The encoded protein is CASRKSPGPYEQYF. The whole variable domain, filled in from reference TRBV2 and TRBJ2-7, reads EPEVTQTPSHQVTQMGQEVILRCVPISNHLYFYWYRQILGQKVEFLVSFYNNEISEKSEIFDDQFSVERPDGSNFTLKIRSTKLEDSAMYFCASRKSPGPYEQYFGPGTRLTVT.

The genes are TRBV7-2 and TRBJ1-2; 11 nucleotides align to TRBD1. The CDR3 spans 17 residues. The germline CDR1 and CDR2 sequences are SGHTA and FQGNSA. J gave up 6 bases and V 3 bases, and 12 bases lay outside the gene matches. The CDR3, as DNA: TGTGCCAGCAGCTTGAGCCGGACAGGGGGCAGAAGGGATGGCTACACCTTC. Protein: CASSLSRTGGRRDGYTF.

J is TRBJ2-2 and V is TRBV11-2; D gene ambiguous. The CDR3 totals 16 residues. Per the germline V gene, CDR1 is SGHAT and CDR2 is FQNNGV. V lost 0 bases and J 2 bases, leaving 10 bases between the germline ends. CDR3: CASSLDRPTNTGELFF. DNA of the CDR3: TGTGCCAGCAGCTTAGACAGGCCCACAAACACCGGGGAGCTGTTTTTT.

This chain joins TRBV7-9 and TRBJ2-5; the D gene is possibly TRBD1 (6 bases). The CDR3 has 15 amino acids. The ends were cut back, 3 bases at V and 5 bases at J, with 16 bases in the middle. Germline CDR1 is SEHNR and CDR2 is FQNEAQ (reference sequence). The CDR3 coding sequence is TGTGCCAGCAGCTTTAACAGGGTTTTAGAGGAGACCCAGTACTTC. It is translated as CASSFNRVLEETQYF.

V is TRBV7-6 and J is TRBJ1-4; D is unresolved. This CDR3 has 15 amino acids. Trimming cost V 2 bases and J 6 bases, with 13 bases left between them. The germline V gene encodes CDR1 SGHVS and CDR2 FNYEAQ. CDR3 sequence: CASSLTGQDDEKLFF. DNA of the CDR3: TGTGCCAGCAGCTTAACTGGGCAGGATGATGAAAAACTGTTTTTT.

The chain carries TRBV13 and TRBJ2-1; 12 nucleotides match TRBD1. The J segment lost 7 bases and the V segment lost 6 bases, leaving 7 bases of the junction unmatched. The germline V gene encodes CDR1 PRHDT and CDR2 FYEKMQ (reference sequence). The CDR3 spans 15 residues. CDR3 region: CASRVGQGARNEQFF. DNA of the CDR3: TGTGCCAGCAGGGTGGGACAGGGGGCAAGGAATGAGCAGTTCTTC.

The chain uses TRBV27 and TRBJ2-7, with a tentative D call TRBD2 (5 bases). There are 14 residues in the CDR3. The ends were cut back, 3 bases at V and 2 bases at J, with 11 bases in the middle. CDR1 is MNHEY, CDR2 SMNVEV, per germline (reference sequence). Written as DNA, the CDR3 is TGTGCCAGCAGTTTTGAGGGAGACCCCTACGAGCAGTACTTC. Its translation: CASSFEGDPYEQYF.

The J gene is TRBJ2-3, the V gene TRBV6-4; no clear D. The V end was cut by 5 bases, the J end by 2 bases, with 11 bases between. The CDR3 spans 14 residues. CDR1 is MRHNA, CDR2 SNTAGT, per germline. The chain's CDR3 is CASSYSSSTDTQYF. The CDR3 DNA sequence: TGTGCCAGCAGTTATAGCAGTTCCACAGATACGCAGTATTTT.

The chain carries TRBV6-5 and TRBJ1-5; no definite D call. CDR3 length equals 13 residues. The V end was cut by 5 bases, the J end by 3 bases, with 8 bases between. Germline loops: CDR1 MNHEY, CDR2 SVGAGI. CDR3 in amino acids: CASSIRSNQPQHF. CDR3 DNA sequence: TGTGCCAGCAGTATCCGTTCCAATCAGCCCCAGCATTTT.

This chain joins TRBV6-6 and TRBJ1-1, with 8 bases identical to TRBD1. Germline V gene lookup returns CDR1 MNHNY and CDR2 SVGAGI (reference sequence). Trimming took 7 bases from V and 5 from J; bases not matched to a gene: 12. This CDR3 contains 15 residues. As DNA, the CDR3 is TGTGCCAGCAACCTTCCGGGACAGGTTGGGACTGAAGCTTTCTTT. This gives the protein CASNLPGQVGTEAFF.

CDR3 sequence reads: CASSLWDRADYGYTF. CDR3 nucleotide sequence: TGTGCCAGCAGCTTATGGGACAGGGCGGACTATGGCTACACCTTC. The chain is built from TRBV7-9 and TRBJ1-2; TRBD1 matches 9 bases. The CDR3 is 15 amino acids. Germline values: CDR1 SEHNR, CDR2 FQNEAQ (reference sequence). J gave up 3 bases and V 2 bases, and 4 bases lay outside the gene matches.

This sequence joins TRBV7-3 and TRBJ2-5; TRBD2 aligns across 8 bases. CDR1 is SGHTA, CDR2 FQGTGA, per germline. After removal of 5 bases from V and 2 bases from J, the junction contained 1 base not matched to a gene. The CDR3 is made up of 13 amino acids. CDR3 loop: CASSTSGQETQYF. Written as DNA, the CDR3 is TGTGCCAGCAGCACTAGCGGACAAGAGACCCAGTACTTC.

This clone was counted a single time. The chain carries TRBV18 and TRBJ1-1, with D perhaps TRBD1 (6 bases). V lost 2 bases, J lost 13 bases, and 14 bases lay in between. Germline lookup yields CDR1 KGHSH and CDR2 LQKENI. This CDR3 contains 12 residues. The CDR3 reads CASSPTVQGGFF. CDR3 in DNA: TGTGCCAGCTCACCAACCGTACAGGGCGGTTTCTTT.

The chain uses TRBV18 and TRBJ2-2, with TRBD1 identical over 7 bases. Germline V gives CDR1 KGHSH, CDR2 LQKENI. V trimming: 3 bases; J trimming: 6 bases; junction bases outside the gene matches: 1. This CDR3 is 13 amino acids long. The CDR3 sequence: CASSPDRAGELFF. CDR3 sequence (DNA): TGTGCCAGCTCACCCGACAGGGCCGGGGAGCTGTTTTTT.

This chain uses TRBV6-5 with TRBJ2-1; D remains ambiguous. V lost 2 bases, J lost 8 bases, and 10 bases lay in between. This CDR3 is built from 13 residues. In germline, CDR1 is MNHEY, CDR2 SVGAGI. For the CDR3, the DNA is TGTGCCAGCAGTTACCGTAGTTTCGATGAGCAGTTCTTC. Protein product: CASSYRSFDEQFF.

V gene TRBV15 combines with J gene TRBJ1-4; no clear D gene. The germline gives CDR1 LNHNV, CDR2 YYDKDF (reference sequence). The CDR3 runs to 14 residues. V shed 0 bases and J shed 5 bases, with 7 bases lying between them. CDR3: CATSRDRRNEKLFF. DNA for the CDR3: TGTGCCACCAGCAGAGATCGGAGAAATGAAAAACTGTTTTTT.

The chain recombines TRBV2 with TRBJ2-2; possible D gene TRBD1, 6 bases. The germline gives CDR1 SNHLY, CDR2 FYNNEI. With 8 bases removed from V and 5 bases from J, the gap between germline ends came to 15 bases. The CDR3 runs 14 residues. The CDR3 is CASGSIRGTGELFF. The CDR3, as DNA: TGTGCCAGCGGGAGCATCAGGGGTACCGGGGAGCTGTTTTTT.

This clone appeared a single time. The chain links TRBV5-1 to TRBJ2-3; 10 bases are shared with TRBD2. Germline CDR1 reads SGHRS; CDR2 reads YFSETQ. Trimming cost V 4 bases and J 4 bases; bases outside gene matches: 9. The CDR3 contains 16 residues. The CDR3 sequence is CASSRGTSDRADTQYF. CDR3 sequence (DNA): TGCGCCAGCAGCCGCGGGACTAGCGATAGGGCAGATACGCAGTATTTT.